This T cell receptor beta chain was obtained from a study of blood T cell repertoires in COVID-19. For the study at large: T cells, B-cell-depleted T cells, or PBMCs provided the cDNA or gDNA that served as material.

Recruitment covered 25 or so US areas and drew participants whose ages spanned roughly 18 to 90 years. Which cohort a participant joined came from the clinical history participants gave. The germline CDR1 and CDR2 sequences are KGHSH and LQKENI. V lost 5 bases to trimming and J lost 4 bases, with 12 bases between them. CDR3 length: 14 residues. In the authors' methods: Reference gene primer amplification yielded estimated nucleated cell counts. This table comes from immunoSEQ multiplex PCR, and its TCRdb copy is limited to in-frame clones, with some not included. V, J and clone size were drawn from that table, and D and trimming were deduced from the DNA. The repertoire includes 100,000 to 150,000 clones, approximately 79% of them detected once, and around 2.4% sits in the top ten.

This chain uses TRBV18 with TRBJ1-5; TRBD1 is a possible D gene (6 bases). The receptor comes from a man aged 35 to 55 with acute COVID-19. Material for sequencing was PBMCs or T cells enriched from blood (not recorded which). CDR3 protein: CASSTQDRNQPQHF. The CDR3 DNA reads TGTGCCAGCTCAACACAGGACAGAAATCAGCCCCAGCATTTT.